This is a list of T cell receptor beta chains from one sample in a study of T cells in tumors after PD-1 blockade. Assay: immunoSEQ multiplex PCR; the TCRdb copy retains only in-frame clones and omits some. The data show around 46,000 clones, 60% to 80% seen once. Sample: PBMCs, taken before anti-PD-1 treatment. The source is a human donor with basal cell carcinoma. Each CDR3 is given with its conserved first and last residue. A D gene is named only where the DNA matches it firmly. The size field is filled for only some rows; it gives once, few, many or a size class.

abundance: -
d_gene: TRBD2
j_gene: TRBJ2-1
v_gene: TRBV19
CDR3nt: TGTGCCAGTAGTATTCAGGGACTAGCGGACAATGAGCAGTTCTTC
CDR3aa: CASSIQGLADNEQFF

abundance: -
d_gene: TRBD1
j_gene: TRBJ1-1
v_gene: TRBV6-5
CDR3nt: TGTGCCAGCAGTAACAGACAGGGAGTGACTGAAGCTTTCTTT
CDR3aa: CASSNRQGVTEAFF

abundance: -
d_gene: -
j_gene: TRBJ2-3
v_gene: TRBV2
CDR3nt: TGTGCCAGCAGTGAAGTGGGGGCAGATACGCAGTATTTT
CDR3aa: CASSEVGADTQYF

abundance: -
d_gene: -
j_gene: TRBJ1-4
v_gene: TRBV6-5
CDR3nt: TGTGCCAGCAGTTATGGGGTTTTAAATGAAAAACTGTTTTTT
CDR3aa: CASSYGVLNEKLFF

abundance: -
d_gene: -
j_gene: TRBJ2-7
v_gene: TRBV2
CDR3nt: TGTGCCAGCTCCGACGGGTACGAGCAGTACTTC
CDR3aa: CASSDGYEQYF

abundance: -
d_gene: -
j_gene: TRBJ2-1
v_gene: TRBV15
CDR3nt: TGTGCCACCAGCAGAGATCCTGGTAGAGGAAGACTCTCCTACAATGAGCAGTTCTTC
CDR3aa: CATSRDPGRGRLSYNEQFF

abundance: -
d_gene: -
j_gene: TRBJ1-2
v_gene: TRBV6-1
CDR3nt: TGTGCCAGCAGTGAAGCGCTCAGGGGATCGGACTATGGCTACACCTTC
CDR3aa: CASSEALRGSDYGYTF

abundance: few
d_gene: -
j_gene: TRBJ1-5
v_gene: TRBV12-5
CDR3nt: TGTGCTAGTGGTTTGTCAGGGAGCAATCAGCCCCAGCATTTT
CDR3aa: CASGLSGSNQPQHF

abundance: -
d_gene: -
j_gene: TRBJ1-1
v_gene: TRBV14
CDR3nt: TGTGCCAGCAGGCCTCAGACAGTGAACACTGAAGCTTTCTTT
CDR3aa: CASRPQTVNTEAFF

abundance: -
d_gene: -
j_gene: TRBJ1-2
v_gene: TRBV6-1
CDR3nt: TGTGCCAGCAGTGAAGACGCACAGATCTATGGCTACACCTTC
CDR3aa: CASSEDAQIYGYTF

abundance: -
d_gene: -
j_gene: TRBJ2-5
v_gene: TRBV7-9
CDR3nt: TGTGCCAGCAGCTTTAGCAGCCAAGAGACCCAGTACTTC
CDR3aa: CASSFSSQETQYF

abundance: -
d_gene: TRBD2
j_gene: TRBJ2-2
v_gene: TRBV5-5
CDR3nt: TGTGCCAGCAGTTTGCCTAGCGGGATGATCGGGGAGCTGTTTTTT
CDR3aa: CASSLPSGMIGELFF

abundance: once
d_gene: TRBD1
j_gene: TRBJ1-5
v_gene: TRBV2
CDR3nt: TGTGCCAGCAGCGAGGACAGGGGCTATCAGCCCCAGCATTTT
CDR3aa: CASSEDRGYQPQHF

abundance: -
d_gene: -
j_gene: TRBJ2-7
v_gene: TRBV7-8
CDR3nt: TGTGCCAGCAGCTTAGCGAGGGACGCTCGGCCTTACCCCTACGAGCAGTACTTC
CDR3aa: CASSLARDARPYPYEQYF

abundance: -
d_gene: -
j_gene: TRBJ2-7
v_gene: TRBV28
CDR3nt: TGTGCCAGCAGTTCACACAGGGAAAGGGGAGGGGAGCAGTACTTC
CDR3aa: CASSSHRERGGEQYF

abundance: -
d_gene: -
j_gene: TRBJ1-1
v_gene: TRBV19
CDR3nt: TGTGCCAGTAGTAGAGAAACAGGGAAGGGGACTGAAGCTTTCTTT
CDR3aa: CASSRETGKGTEAFF

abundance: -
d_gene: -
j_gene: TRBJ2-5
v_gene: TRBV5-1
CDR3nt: TGCGCCAGCAGCTTGGAGGGCGGGGCGGGGCAAGAGACCCAGTACTTC
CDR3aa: CASSLEGGAGQETQYF

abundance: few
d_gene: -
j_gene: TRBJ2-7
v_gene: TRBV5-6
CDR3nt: TGTGCCAGCAGCAAAACAGGGGAGGCCTACGAGCAGTACTTC
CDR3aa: CASSKTGEAYEQYF

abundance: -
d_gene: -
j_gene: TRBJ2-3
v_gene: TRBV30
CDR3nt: TGTGCCTGGAGTGTTGGCGGGGGCGGGGATACGCAGTATTTT
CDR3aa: CAWSVGGGGDTQYF

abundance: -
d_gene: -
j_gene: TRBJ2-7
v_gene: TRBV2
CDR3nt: TGTGCCAGCAGGCCTGGAACCTACGAGCAGTACTTC
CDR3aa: CASRPGTYEQYF

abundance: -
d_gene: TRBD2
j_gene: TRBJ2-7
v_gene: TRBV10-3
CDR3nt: TGTGCCATCAGCGGGGGGGCCGGGGAGCAGTACTTC
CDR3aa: CAISGGAGEQYF

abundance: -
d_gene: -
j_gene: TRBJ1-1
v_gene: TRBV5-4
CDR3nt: TGTGCCAGCAGCTTTTTAGCTCGCACTGAAGCTTTCTTT
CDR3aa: CASSFLARTEAFF

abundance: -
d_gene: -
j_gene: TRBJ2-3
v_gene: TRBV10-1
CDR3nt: TGCGCCAGCAGTCCACGTGGGAAAGGGTCAGATACGCAGTATTTT
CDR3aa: CASSPRGKGSDTQYF

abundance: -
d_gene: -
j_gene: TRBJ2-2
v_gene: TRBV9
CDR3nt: TGTGCCAGCAGCGTAAACACCGGGGAGCTGTTTTTT
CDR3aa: CASSVNTGELFF

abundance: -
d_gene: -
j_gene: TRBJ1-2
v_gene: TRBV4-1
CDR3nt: TGCGCCAGCAGCCAAGATCAGGGAAGCACCGATGGCTACACCTTC
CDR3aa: CASSQDQGSTDGYTF

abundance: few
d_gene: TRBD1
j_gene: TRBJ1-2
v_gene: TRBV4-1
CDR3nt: TGCGCCAGCAGCCCGACAGGGGGCTATGGCTACACCTTC
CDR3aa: CASSPTGGYGYTF

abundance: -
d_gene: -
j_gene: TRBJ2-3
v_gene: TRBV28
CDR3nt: TGTGCCAGCAGTTATGTAGATACGCAGTATTTT
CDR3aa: CASSYVDTQYF

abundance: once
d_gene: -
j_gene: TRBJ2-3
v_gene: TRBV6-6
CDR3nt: TGTGCCAGCAGTCTAAGCACAGATACGCAGTATTTT
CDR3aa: CASSLSTDTQYF

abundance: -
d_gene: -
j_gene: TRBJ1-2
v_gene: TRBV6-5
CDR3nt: TGTGCCAGCCGGGGGGGGGTCGGCTACACCTTC
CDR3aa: CASRGGVGYTF

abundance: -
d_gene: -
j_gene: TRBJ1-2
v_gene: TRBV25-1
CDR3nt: TGTGCCAGCAGTTCCCAATCACCCGGCTACACCTTC
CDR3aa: CASSSQSPGYTF

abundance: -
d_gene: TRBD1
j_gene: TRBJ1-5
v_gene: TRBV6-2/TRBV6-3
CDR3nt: TGTGCCAGCAGTTACGGAGGGGGCGCCGGGCAGCCCCAGCATTTT
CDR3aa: CASSYGGGAGQPQHF

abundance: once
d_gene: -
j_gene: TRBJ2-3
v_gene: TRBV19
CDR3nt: TGTGCCAGTAGCAACGGAGGGGGCTTCGCAGATACGCAGTATTTT
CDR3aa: CASSNGGGFADTQYF

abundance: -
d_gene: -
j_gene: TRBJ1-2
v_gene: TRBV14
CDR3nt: TGTGCCAGCAGCCAAGATCTATTACCTCCTAACTATGGCTACACCTTC
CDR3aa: CASSQDLLPPNYGYTF

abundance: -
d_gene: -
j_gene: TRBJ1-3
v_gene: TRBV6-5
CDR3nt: TGTGCCAGCAGTTACGAGGGACACGGAAACACCATATATTTT
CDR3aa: CASSYEGHGNTIYF

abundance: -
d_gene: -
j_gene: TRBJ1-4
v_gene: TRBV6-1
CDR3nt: TGTGCCAGCAGTGATGGCCCCTTCTCTAATGAAAAACTGTTTTTT
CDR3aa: CASSDGPFSNEKLFF

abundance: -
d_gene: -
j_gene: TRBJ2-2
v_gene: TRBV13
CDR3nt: TGTGCCAGCAGCTTAAACACCGGGGAGCTGTTTTTT
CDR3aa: CASSLNTGELFF

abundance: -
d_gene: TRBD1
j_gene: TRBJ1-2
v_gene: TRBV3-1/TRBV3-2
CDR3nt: TGTGCCAGCAGCCGCGGACAGGTCTATGGCTACACCTTC
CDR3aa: CASSRGQVYGYTF

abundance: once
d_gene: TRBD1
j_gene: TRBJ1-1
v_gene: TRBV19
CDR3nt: TGTGCCAGTGGGTACAGGGGGAGTAGCTTCTTT
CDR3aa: CASGYRGSSFF

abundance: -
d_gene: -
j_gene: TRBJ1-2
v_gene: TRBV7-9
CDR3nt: TGTGCCAGCCGTCCGGGGGGTTACCCCCGAAGGGACAACTATGGCTACACCTTC
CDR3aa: CASRPGGYPRRDNYGYTF

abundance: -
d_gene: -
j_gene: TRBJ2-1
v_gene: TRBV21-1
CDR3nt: TGTGCCAGCCCGAAAAGGGGAAGGGACAATGAGCAGTTCTTC
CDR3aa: CASPKRGRDNEQFF

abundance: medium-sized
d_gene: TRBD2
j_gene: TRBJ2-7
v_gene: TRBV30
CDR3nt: TGTGCCTGGCGGACTAGCGGGGGGCCCAAGGAGCAGTACTTC
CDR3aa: CAWRTSGGPKEQYF

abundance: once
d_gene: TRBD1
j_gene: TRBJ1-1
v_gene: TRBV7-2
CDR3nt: TGTGCCAGCAGCTTGACAGGGAGAACTGAAGCTTTCTTT
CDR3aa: CASSLTGRTEAFF

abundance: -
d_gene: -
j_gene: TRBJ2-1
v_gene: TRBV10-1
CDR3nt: TGCGCCAGCAGTCAGTTCAGATACAATGAGCAGTTCTTC
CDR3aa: CASSQFRYNEQFF

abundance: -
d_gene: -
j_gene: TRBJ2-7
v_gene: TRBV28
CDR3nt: TGTGCCAGCAGTTTTACCGGGTCCAACTCTTACTACGAGCAGTACTTC
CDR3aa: CASSFTGSNSYYEQYF

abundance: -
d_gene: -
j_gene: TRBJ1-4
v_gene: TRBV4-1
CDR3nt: TGCGCCAGCAGCCGATCCTCTCCGGTCGATAATGAAAAACTGTTTTTT
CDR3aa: CASSRSSPVDNEKLFF

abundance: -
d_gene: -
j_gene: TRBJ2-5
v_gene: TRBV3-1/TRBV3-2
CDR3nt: TGTGCCAGCAGCCAAGGAACAGGGCCCGGGGTGACCCAGTACTTC
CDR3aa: CASSQGTGPGVTQYF

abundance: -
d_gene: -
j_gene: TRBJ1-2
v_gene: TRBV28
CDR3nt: TGTGCCAGCAGTCCCGAGCTTGGCTACACCTTC
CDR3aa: CASSPELGYTF

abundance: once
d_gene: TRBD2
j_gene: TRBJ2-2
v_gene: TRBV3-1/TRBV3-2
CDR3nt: TGTGCCAGCAGCCCTAGCGGGGGGAGCACCGGGGAGCTGTTTTTT
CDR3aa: CASSPSGGSTGELFF

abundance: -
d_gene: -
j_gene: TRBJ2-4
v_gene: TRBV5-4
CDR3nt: TGTGCCAGCAGCTTGGGGGGTAGACTAGCCAAAAACATTCAGTACTTC
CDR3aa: CASSLGGRLAKNIQYF

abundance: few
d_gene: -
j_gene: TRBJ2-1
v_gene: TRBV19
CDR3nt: TGTGCCAGTAGTCGGGACGGGAGAATCAATGAGCAGTTCTTC
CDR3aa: CASSRDGRINEQFF

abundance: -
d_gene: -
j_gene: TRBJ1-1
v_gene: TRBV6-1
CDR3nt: TGTGCCAGCAGTGAAGAATCCTCTCGAGGGGCTTTCTTT
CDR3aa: CASSEESSRGAFF

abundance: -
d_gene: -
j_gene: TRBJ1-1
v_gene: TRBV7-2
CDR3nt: TGTGCCAGCAGCTTAAGGCAGGGGATCACTGAAGCTTTCTTT
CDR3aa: CASSLRQGITEAFF